The 25 T cell receptor beta chains presented below share a single source sample, sequenced in a study of T cell changes during pregnancy in multiple sclerosis. Method: immunoSEQ multiplex PCR; TCRdb's copy keeps in-frame clones and lacks some. The data hold more than 70,000 clones, with 93% observed a single time. Sequenced material: peripheral blood, taken in the second trimester of pregnancy. The source is a female donor with multiple sclerosis, enrolled in a pregnancy study.

The V and J genes are TRBV7-8 and TRBJ1-5, with 7 bases fitting TRBD1. The V and J ends lost 4 bases and 0 bases, in that order; junction bases with no gene match: 6. This CDR3 contains 16 residues. In germline, CDR1 is SGHVS, CDR2 FQNEAQ. The CDR3 reads CASSSPDRVSNQPQHF. The CDR3 DNA is TGTGCCAGCAGCTCCCCAGACAGGGTTAGCAATCAGCCCCAGCATTTT.

The V call is TRBV28, the J call TRBJ1-2; D not certain. V was clipped by 2 bases and J by 4 bases, with 14 bases between them. Germline lookup yields CDR1 MDHEN and CDR2 SYDVKM. CDR3 size: 15 residues. CDR3 in amino acids: CASSLLLEARYGYTF. The DNA of the CDR3 is TGTGCCAGCAGTTTACTGCTCGAAGCCCGCTATGGCTACACCTTC.

The chain carries TRBV21-1 and TRBJ1-1; TRBD1 is the table's D call, not checked against the DNA. TRBV21-1 is a recognized pseudogene. The CDR3 runs to 10 residues. The CDR3 loop is CARSKTAAFF. The CDR3 coding sequence is TGTGCCAGGAGTAAGACAGCTGCTTTCTTT.

CDR3 sequence: CSAASGGRTGELFF. The CDR3 bases are TGCAGCGCCGCTTCGGGGGGGCGGACCGGGGAGCTGTTTTTT. The genes are TRBV29-1 and TRBJ2-2, with TRBD2 identical over 8 bases. Unmatched junction bases numbered 9, after V lost 7 bases and J lost 5 bases. CDR1 SQVTM and CDR2 ANQGSEA come from the germline V gene. The CDR3 covers 14 residues.

V is TRBV7-7 and J is TRBJ2-5; perhaps D is TRBD1 or TRBD2 (6 bases each). CDR1 and CDR2 from the germline V gene are SSHAT and FNYEAQ (reference sequence). The CDR3 runs to 13 residues. The CDR3 nucleotides are TGTGCTAGCGGCCGGGACACAGAAGAGACCCAGTACTTC. This translates into CASGRDTEETQYF. The whole variable domain, remainder taken from reference TRBV7-7 and TRBJ2-5, is GAGVSQSPRYKVTKRGQDVTLRCDPISSHATLYWYQQALGQGPEFLTYFNYEAQPDKSGLPSDRFSAERPEGSISTLTIQRTEQRDSAMYRCASGRDTEETQYFGPGTRLLVL.

The chain links TRBV7-2 to TRBJ2-3; TRBD1 matches 10 bases. The CDR3 spans 14 residues. V trimming: 5 bases; J trimming: 5 bases; junction bases outside the gene matches: 4. Germline V gene sequence: CDR1 SGHTA, CDR2 FQGNSA. The CDR3 DNA reads as TGTGCCAGCAGCCGGGGACAGGGGATAGATACGCAGTATTTT. This encodes CASSRGQGIDTQYF.

V and J are TRBV11-2 and TRBJ2-7, with D possibly being TRBD1 (5 bases). CDR3 length: 17 amino acids. Per the germline V gene, CDR1 is SGHAT and CDR2 is FQNNGV. The germline V and J ends were trimmed by 5 bases and 1 base, with 21 bases remaining between them. The CDR3 DNA reads as TGTGCCAGCAGCCCGATTATGGGGCGGTCTGGTTCCTACGAGCAGTACTTC. Its protein is CASSPIMGRSGSYEQYF.

This sequence joins TRBV6-6 and TRBJ1-3, with 8 bases aligning to TRBD1. After removal of 2 bases from V and 1 base from J, the junction contained 4 bases not matched to a gene. The length of the CDR3 is 16 residues. CDR1 is MNHNY, CDR2 SVGAGI, per germline (reference sequence). In DNA form, the CDR3 reads TGTGCCAGCAGTTACATCCAGGGGGCTTCTGGAAACACCATATATTTT. It yields the protein CASSYIQGASGNTIYF.

CDR3 DNA: TGTGCCAGCAGTGGAGGAGGGACAGTTCTAACCTACGAGCAGTACTTC. Translation gives CASSGGGTVLTYEQYF. This chain uses TRBV2 with TRBJ2-7, with D perhaps TRBD1 (7 bases). Deletions cut 4 bases from V and 2 bases from J, with 18 bases between. Germline V gives CDR1 SNHLY, CDR2 FYNNEI. This CDR3 has 16 residues.

The V call is TRBV5-4, the J call TRBJ2-3; weak D call: TRBD1 (5 bases). The V gene's germline CDR1 is SGHNT and CDR2 YYREEE (reference sequence). There are 12 residues in the CDR3. V shed 3 bases and J shed 7 bases, with 9 bases lying between them. CDR3 nucleotide sequence: TGTGCCAGCAGCTCAGGGTCGAATACGCAGTATTTT. Translation gives CASSSGSNTQYF. The variable domain in full, completed from reference TRBV5-4 and TRBJ2-3, reads ETGVTQSPTHLIKTRGQQVTLRCSSQSGHNTVSWYQQALGQGPQFIFQYYREEENGRGNFPPRFSGLQFPNYSSELNVNALELDDSALYLCASSSGSNTQYFGPGTRLTVL.

This clone was found once. V gene TRBV19 combines with J gene TRBJ2-3, with 9 nucleotides matching TRBD2. J gave up 7 bases and V 10 bases, and 12 bases lay outside the gene matches. The CDR3 sequence is 14 residues long. Germline CDR1 is LNHDA and CDR2 is SQIVND (reference sequence). The CDR3 DNA reads as TGTGCCACTGCGGGGGCGGGGGGGCTATATACGCAGTATTTT. As protein: CATAGAGGLYTQYF.

This clone occurred a few times. The V gene is TRBV19, the J gene TRBJ1-3, with D uncertain. V was pared by 5 bases and J by 0 bases, with 11 bases between. The CDR3 length is 15 residues. Germline assignment: CDR1 LNHDA and CDR2 SQIVND (reference sequence). The CDR3: CASSEAGSSGNTIYF. CDR3 nucleotide sequence: TGTGCCAGTAGTGAGGCCGGGAGCTCTGGAAACACCATATATTTT.

The chain joins TRBV19 to TRBJ1-5; unclear D gene. The V gene lost 2 bases and the J gene lost 3 bases, with 11 bases spanning the gap. Germline-derived CDR1 and CDR2 are LNHDA and SQIVND (reference sequence). This CDR3 has 15 residues. Written as DNA, the CDR3 is TGTGCCAGTAGTATAATGGTGCGATTCAATCAGCCCCAGCATTTT. Translated, it gives CASSIMVRFNQPQHF.

This clone has only one observation. The gene calls are TRBV7-3 and TRBJ2-1, with TRBD2 matching 8 bases. Germline V gives CDR1 SGHTA, CDR2 FQGTGA. The J segment lost 7 bases and the V segment lost 4 bases, leaving 9 bases of the junction unmatched. CDR3 size: 15 residues. CDR3 loop: CASSSSSGVVNEQFF. The CDR3 DNA reads TGTGCCAGCAGCTCGAGTAGCGGGGTGGTGAATGAGCAGTTCTTC.

The chain links TRBV28 to TRBJ2-7; no reliable D call. The CDR3 consists of 11 residues. Trimming stripped 8 bases from V and 2 bases from J, with 7 bases between. Germline assignment: CDR1 MDHEN and CDR2 SYDVKM. CDR3 nucleotide sequence: TGTGCCAGCGGGCCGACCTACGAGCAGTACTTC. This sequence encodes CASGPTYEQYF.

This clone has a handful of counts. The gene calls are TRBV27 and TRBJ1-2; no clear D. The CDR3 covers 15 residues. Between the trimmed V and J ends, which lost 6 bases and 3 bases, there was a span of 17 bases. The germline V gene has CDR1 MNHEY and CDR2 SMNVEV (reference sequence). The CDR3 nucleotides read TGTGCCAGCAGCCATAACGGGGTCCCCGACTATGGCTACACCTTC. Translation gives CASSHNGVPDYGYTF.

V and J are TRBV9 and TRBJ2-3, with TRBD2 matching 12 bases. The CDR3 spans 17 residues. J lost 5 bases, V lost 4 bases, and 11 bases had no gene match. Germline-derived CDR1 and CDR2 are SGDLS and YYNGEE. The CDR3 sequence: CASSTLAGGPSVDTQYF. CDR3 nucleotides: TGTGCCAGCAGCACCCTAGCGGGGGGGCCGTCGGTAGATACGCAGTATTTT.

The V and J genes are TRBV4-1 and TRBJ1-1; D uncertain. Trimming removed 1 base at V and 8 bases at J, with 8 bases between. This CDR3 contains 12 residues. The germline V gene has CDR1 MGHRA and CDR2 YSYEKL. CDR3 sequence reads: CASSQVPEEAFF. For the CDR3, the DNA is TGCGCCAGCAGCCAAGTTCCCGAGGAAGCTTTCTTT.

The rearrangement uses TRBV19 and TRBJ1-1; D unclear. V lost 8 bases, J lost 4 bases, and 5 bases lay in between. In germline, CDR1 is LNHDA, CDR2 SQIVND (reference sequence). CDR3 length equals 10 residues. The CDR3: CASHSTEAFF. Written as DNA, the CDR3 is TGTGCCAGTCATAGCACTGAAGCTTTCTTT.

The chain combines TRBV7-8 with TRBJ2-2; 9 nucleotides match TRBD1. This CDR3 has 15 amino acids. Germline V gene lookup returns CDR1 SGHVS and CDR2 FQNEAQ. The ends lost 5 bases at V and 3 bases at J; junction bases unmatched: 4. The CDR3 sequence is CASSAGQGDTGELFF. CDR3 nucleotide sequence: TGTGCCAGCAGCGCGGGACAGGGTGACACCGGGGAGCTGTTTTTT.

The genes are TRBV7-8 and TRBJ2-3; 7 bases are shared with TRBD2. With 1 base clipped from V and 5 bases from J, the junction kept 12 bases outside the gene matches. Germline CDR1 SGHVS, CDR2 FQNEAQ. The CDR3 covers 17 residues. In nucleotides, the CDR3 is TGTGCCAGCAGCTTAGTAATCTACGGGGGGACCGGAGATACGCAGTATTTT. Residues: CASSLVIYGGTGDTQYF.

The rearrangement links TRBV19 to TRBJ2-2; 8 nucleotides agree with TRBD2. Germline V CDR1 and CDR2: LNHDA, SQIVND (reference sequence). Trimming took 8 bases from V and 6 from J; bases not matched to a gene: 11. The CDR3 covers 15 residues. This CDR3 reads CASSDRGGRSGELFF. CDR3 in DNA: TGTGCCAGTTCGGACCGCGGGGGGCGGTCCGGGGAGCTGTTTTTT.

This rearrangement joins TRBV5-4 to TRBJ2-1; 11 positions match TRBD2. The junction had 11 bases not matched to a gene; V was cut back by 3 bases and J by 0 bases. Germline V gives CDR1 SGHNT, CDR2 YYREEE (reference sequence). CDR3 length: 19 residues. The CDR3 reads CASSSPGLAAKSSYNEQFF. Written as DNA, the CDR3 is TGTGCCAGCAGCTCACCGGGACTAGCGGCTAAGAGCTCCTACAATGAGCAGTTCTTC.

This chain joins TRBV5-1 and TRBJ1-3, with TRBD1 matching 8 bases. Germline-derived CDR1 and CDR2 are SGHRS and YFSETQ. Trimming at V came to 2 bases and at J to 0 bases, leaving 4 bases not matched to a gene. The CDR3 length is 16 residues. The CDR3 coding sequence is TGCGCCAGCAGCTTCTTGGACAGGGACTCTGGAAACACCATATATTTT. Translated: CASSFLDRDSGNTIYF.

In its sample, this clone was seen once. The chain carries TRBV2 and TRBJ1-3, with D possibly being TRBD1 (6 bases). CDR1 SNHLY and CDR2 FYNNEI come from the germline V gene. Trimming removed 5 bases from V and 0 bases from J, with 8 bases in between. The CDR3 totals 14 residues. The chain's CDR3 is CASSQQGSGNTIYF. The CDR3 nucleotides are TGTGCCAGCAGTCAACAGGGCTCTGGAAACACCATATATTTT.